One and the same sample provided the 22 T cell receptor beta chains below, sequenced in a study of Ad26.COV2.S vaccination and SARS-CoV-2 variants. The treatment: approximately 18 received Ad26.COV2.S at low or high dose, single or two shots; 5 received placebo; per-sample allocation not given. Sampling was performed 63 days after the first vaccine or placebo injection. Using immunoSEQ multiplex PCR, the repertoire was profiled, and TCRdb retains in-frame clones only, with some absent. Seen here are 350,000 to 450,000 clones, roughly 90% observed once, and the top ten hold 1.5% to 2%. The sequences come from peripheral blood, collected in a trial of Ad26.COV2.S vaccine versus placebo. The origin of the receptors is a person between 18 and 59 years old who received the Ad26.COV2.S COVID-19 vaccine or a placebo.

J is TRBJ2-3 and V is TRBV11-2; D is possibly TRBD1 or TRBD2 (7 bases each). V shed 6 bases and J shed 6 bases, with 16 bases lying between them. Germline loops: CDR1 SGHAT, CDR2 FQNNGV. The CDR3 length is 14 residues. The CDR3 region is CASSLQGRGDTQYF. DNA of the CDR3: TGTGCCAGCAGTCTACAGGGGAGGGGGGATACGCAGTATTTT.

This clone was seen many times. The genes are TRBV10-3 and TRBJ1-1, with D unresolved. This CDR3 contains 14 residues. With 2 bases removed from V and 2 bases from J, the gap between germline ends came to 9 bases. Per the germline V gene, CDR1 is ENHRY and CDR2 is SYGVKD. This chain's CDR3 is CAISEEGGNTEAFF. The CDR3 DNA reads TGTGCCATCAGTGAGGAGGGAGGCAACACTGAAGCTTTCTTT.

This rearrangement joins TRBV6-5 to TRBJ2-1; TRBD2 aligns across 7 bases. The trim removed 7 bases at V and 6 bases at J, leaving 12 bases unmatched. Germline CDR1 reads MNHEY; CDR2 reads SVGAGI. This CDR3 has 15 residues. The chain's CDR3 is CASTITSVSINEQFF. As DNA, the CDR3 is TGTGCCAGCACCATCACTAGCGTCTCTATCAATGAGCAGTTCTTC.

The chain is built from TRBV19 and TRBJ1-5; D call uncertain. The CDR3 extends over 15 amino acids. Germline V gene data show CDR1 as LNHDA and CDR2 as SQIVND (reference sequence). With 3 bases removed from V and 2 bases from J, the gap between germline ends came to 11 bases. This CDR3 is CASSMETWGNQPQHF. CDR3 DNA: TGTGCCAGTAGTATGGAGACGTGGGGCAATCAGCCCCAGCATTTT.

J is TRBJ2-1 and V is TRBV18; 13 bases match TRBD2. The CDR3 is made up of 17 amino acids. The germline V gene encodes CDR1 KGHSH and CDR2 LQKENI. Germline trimming cut 5 bases from V and 0 bases from J; bases unmatched to any gene: 4. The DNA for the CDR3 is TGTGCCAGCTCAGGGACTAGCGGGGTCACCTCCTACAATGAGCAGTTCTTC. Translation: CASSGTSGVTSYNEQFF.

The rearrangement joins TRBV9 to TRBJ2-2, with 11 bases fitting TRBD2. This CDR3 is 15 amino acids long. Trimming took 5 bases from V and 7 from J; bases not matched to a gene: 7. Germline V gene sequence: CDR1 SGDLS, CDR2 YYNGEE. The CDR3 loop is CASSKASGRNGELFF. Here the CDR3 DNA reads TGTGCCAGCAGTAAGGCTAGCGGGAGGAACGGGGAGCTGTTTTTT. The full variable domain, in which reference TRBV9 and TRBJ2-2 provide the parts outside the CDR3, is DSGVTQTPKHLITATGQRVTLRCSPRSGDLSVYWYQQSLDQGLQFLIQYYNGEERAKGNILERFSAQQFPDLHSELNLSSLELGDSALYFCASSKASGRNGELFFGEGSRLTVL.

The J gene is TRBJ2-5, the V gene TRBV28, with D perhaps matching TRBD2 (5 bases). The CDR3 extends over 11 amino acids. Trimming pared 6 bases from V and 4 bases from J, leaving 6 bases between. Germline V gene sequence: CDR1 MDHEN, CDR2 SYDVKM. The CDR3 region has the DNA TGTGCCAGCAGACTAGGAGAGACCCAGTACTTC. Its protein is CASRLGETQYF.

This chain links TRBV27 with TRBJ2-3; maybe TRBD2 (7 bases). Germline CDR1 is MNHEY and CDR2 is SMNVEV (reference sequence). CDR3 size: 13 residues. Trimming shortened V by 8 bases and J by 2 bases, and 11 bases separated the two germline ends. CDR3 in amino acids: CASGGAYTDTQYF. CDR3 bases: TGTGCCAGCGGGGGGGCTTACACAGATACGCAGTATTTT.

The chain joins TRBV23-1 to TRBJ2-7, with TRBD2 matching 13 bases. TRBV23-1 is sorted into the ORF group, with uncertain function. The CDR3 is 17 amino acids. The V gene end was trimmed by 0 bases and the J gene end by 3 bases; junction bases not matched to a gene: 5. The CDR3 region has the DNA TGCGCCAGCAGTCAATCTAGACTAGCGGGAGGAAGCTACGAGCAGTACTTC. The encoded protein is CASSQSRLAGGSYEQYF.

This chain connects TRBV28 to TRBJ2-1, with 14 positions matching TRBD2. The CDR3 is made up of 18 amino acids. The V segment lost 5 bases and the J segment 5 bases; nucleotides outside the gene matches: 11. Germline values: CDR1 MDHEN, CDR2 SYDVKM. CDR3 nucleotide sequence: TGTGCCAGCAGTCCCGTTGAGACTAGCGGGAGGGTTAACAATGAGCAGTTCTTC. Translated, it gives CASSPVETSGRVNNEQFF.

The V and J genes are TRBV9 and TRBJ2-5; possibly TRBD2 for D (7 bases). V shed 7 bases and J shed 3 bases, with 16 bases lying between them. The CDR3 extends over 14 amino acids. Looked up from germline, CDR1 is SGDLS and CDR2 is YYNGEE. The CDR3 DNA follows: TGTGCCAGCTCGGGGGGCAGGGGAAAAGAGACCCAGTACTTC. Translation gives CASSGGRGKETQYF.

The gene calls are TRBV28 and TRBJ2-2; maybe TRBD2 (5 bases). Germline lookup yields CDR1 MDHEN and CDR2 SYDVKM. The V end was cut by 2 bases, the J end by 9 bases, with 13 bases between. CDR3 size: 14 residues. The CDR3 nucleotides read TGTGCCAGCAGTTTAATTTTCGGGATGAGGGAGCTGTTTTTT. It is translated as CASSLIFGMRELFF.

The chain links TRBV6-2 or TRBV6-3 to TRBJ2-1; D not certain. The germline CDR1 and CDR2 sequences are MNHEY and SVGEGT. Trimming pared 3 bases from V and 2 bases from J, leaving 11 bases between. This CDR3 comprises 15 residues. The CDR3 spells CASSYGSGPYNEQFF. CDR3 in DNA: TGTGCCAGCAGTTATGGCAGTGGGCCCTACAATGAGCAGTTCTTC.

This chain connects TRBV3-1 (or the pseudogene TRBV3-2) to TRBJ1-2, with 9 bases that match TRBD1. V was pared by 4 bases and J by 8 bases, with 5 bases of the junction left unmatched. Germline-derived CDR1 and CDR2 are LGHDT and YNNKEL (reference sequence). This CDR3 is 13 amino acids long. The CDR3 sequence: CASSPGTGNGYTF. CDR3 coding DNA: TGTGCCAGCAGCCCAGGGACAGGGAACGGCTACACCTTC.

The genes are TRBV7-2 and TRBJ2-3; 9 bases are shared with TRBD2. The CDR3 spans 15 residues. Unmatched junction bases numbered 5, after V lost 5 bases and J lost 2 bases. Germline V CDR1 and CDR2: SGHTA, FQGNSA. The CDR3 nucleotides are TGTGCCAGCAGCCCCGGACTAGCGATCACAGATACGCAGTATTTT. Protein product: CASSPGLAITDTQYF.

The chain links TRBV11-2 to TRBJ2-1; TRBD1 aligns across 7 bases. The CDR3 extends over 15 amino acids. V gave up 5 bases and J gave up 3 bases; unmatched junction bases: 7. CDR1 and CDR2 from the germline V gene are SGHAT and FQNNGV. DNA for the CDR3: TGTGCCAGCAGCCGAAAAGACAGGGTCTACAATGAGCAGTTCTTC. Residues: CASSRKDRVYNEQFF. The variable domain in full, completed from reference TRBV11-2 and TRBJ2-1, reads EAGVAQSPRYKIIEKRQSVAFWCNPISGHATLYWYQQILGQGPKLLIQFQNNGVVDDSQLPKDRFSAERLKGVDSTLKIQPAKLEDSAVYLCASSRKDRVYNEQFFGPGTRLTVL.

The chain employs TRBV5-4 and TRBJ2-1; 7 positions agree with TRBD2. The V gene's germline CDR1 is SGHNT and CDR2 YYREEE (reference sequence). V dropped 3 bases and J dropped 9; count of bases not matched to a gene: 12. This CDR3 is 15 amino acids long. CDR3 sequence reads: CASSWGWEREVEQFF. The CDR3 DNA is TGTGCCAGCAGCTGGGGGTGGGAGCGGGAAGTTGAGCAGTTCTTC. The entire variable domain, with the rest obtained from reference TRBV5-4 and TRBJ2-1, is as follows: ETGVTQSPTHLIKTRGQQVTLRCSSQSGHNTVSWYQQALGQGPQFIFQYYREEENGRGNFPPRFSGLQFPNYSSELNVNALELDDSALYLCASSWGWEREVEQFFGPGTRLTVL.

In its sample, this clone was seen a few times. The rearrangement joins TRBV11-1 to TRBJ2-2, with D hard to call. Germline values: CDR1 SGHAT, CDR2 FQDESV (reference sequence). The ends were cut back, 5 bases at V and 7 bases at J, with 5 bases in the middle. The CDR3 is 11 residues long. CDR3: CASSVFGELFF. The CDR3 coding sequence is TGTGCCAGCAGCGTCTTCGGGGAGCTGTTTTTT. Based on the CDR3 plus reference TRBV11-1 and TRBJ2-2, the full variable domain is EAEVAQSPRYKITEKSQAVAFWCDPISGHATLYWYRQILGQGPELLVQFQDESVVDDSQLPKDRFSAERLKGVDSTLKIQPAELGDSAMYLCASSVFGELFFGEGSRLTVL.

This chain joins TRBV27 and TRBJ2-3; tentatively, D is TRBD2 (6 bases). V was pared by 2 bases and J by 2 bases, with 11 bases between. Germline V gene lookup returns CDR1 MNHEY and CDR2 SMNVEV (reference sequence). This CDR3 contains 15 residues. The DNA for the CDR3 is TGTGCCAGCAGTTTAGGTGGCGGGGTCACAGATACGCAGTATTTT. This encodes CASSLGGGVTDTQYF.

The V and J genes are TRBV14 and TRBJ2-7, with D perhaps matching TRBD1 or TRBD2 (6 bases each). V shed 0 bases and J shed 9 bases, with 12 bases lying between them. Germline loops: CDR1 SGHDN, CDR2 FVKESK. The CDR3 is 13 amino acids. CDR3 amino acids: CASSQDPRGGQYF. DNA for the CDR3: TGTGCCAGCAGCCAAGATCCCAGGGGAGGGCAGTACTTC.

The rearrangement uses TRBV29-1 and TRBJ2-3; D remains unclear. There are 11 residues in the CDR3. Trimming pared 4 bases from V and 6 bases from J, leaving 8 bases between. The germline gives CDR1 SQVTM, CDR2 ANQGSEA. This CDR3 is CSVAGSDTQYF. The CDR3 nucleotides are TGCAGCGTTGCGGGTTCTGATACGCAGTATTTT.

The chain employs TRBV24-1 and TRBJ2-7, with 8 bases lining up with TRBD1. The CDR3 has 10 residues. The germline V gene has CDR1 KGHDR and CDR2 SFDVKD. With 12 bases clipped from V and 6 bases from J, the junction kept 3 bases outside the gene matches. The CDR3 spells CAPTGAEQYF. DNA for the CDR3: TGTGCCCCGACAGGGGCCGAGCAGTACTTC.